This T cell receptor beta chain is drawn from a study of OX40 agonist ivuxolimab in advanced cancers. Study-level background: Of mixed ages from roughly 23 to 85 and averaging approximately 60 years, the group was about 80% male.

The CDR3 sequence is 17 residues long. Trimming removed 3 bases from V and 4 bases from J; junction bases left unmatched: 8. Germline V lookup: CDR1 SGHRS, CDR2 YFSETQ. The table came from immunoSEQ multiplex PCR; TCRdb's copy has only in-frame clones and leaves some out. Of roughly 23,000 clones listed, roughly 71% are singletons. The genes are TRBV5-1 and TRBJ1-6; TRBD1 aligns across 9 bases. The origin of this receptor is an adult with an advanced solid tumor such as melanoma, head and neck, liver or kidney cancer. The material was CD4+ or CD8+ T cells sorted from blood, obtained in a trial of the OX40 agonist ivuxolimab. The CDR3 protein is CASSWGQGKGYNSPLHF. DNA for the CDR3: TGCGCCAGCAGCTGGGGACAGGGAAAGGGTTATAATTCACCCCTCCACTTT.